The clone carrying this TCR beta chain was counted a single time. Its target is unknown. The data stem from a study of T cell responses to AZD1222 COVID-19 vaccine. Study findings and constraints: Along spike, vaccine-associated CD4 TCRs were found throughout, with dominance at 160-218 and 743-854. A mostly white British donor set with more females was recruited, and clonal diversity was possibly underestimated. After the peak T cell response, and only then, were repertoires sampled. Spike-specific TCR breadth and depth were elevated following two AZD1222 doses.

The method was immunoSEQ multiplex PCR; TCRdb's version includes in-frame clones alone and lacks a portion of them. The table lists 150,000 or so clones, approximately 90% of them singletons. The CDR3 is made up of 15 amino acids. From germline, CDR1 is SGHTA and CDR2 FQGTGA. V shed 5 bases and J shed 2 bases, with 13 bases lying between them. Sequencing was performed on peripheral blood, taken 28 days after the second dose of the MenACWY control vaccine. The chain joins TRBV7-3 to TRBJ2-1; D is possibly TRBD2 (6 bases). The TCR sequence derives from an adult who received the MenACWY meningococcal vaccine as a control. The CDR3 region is CASSVERTTYNEQFF. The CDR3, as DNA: TGTGCCAGCAGCGTTGAGCGGACTACCTACAATGAGCAGTTCTTC.